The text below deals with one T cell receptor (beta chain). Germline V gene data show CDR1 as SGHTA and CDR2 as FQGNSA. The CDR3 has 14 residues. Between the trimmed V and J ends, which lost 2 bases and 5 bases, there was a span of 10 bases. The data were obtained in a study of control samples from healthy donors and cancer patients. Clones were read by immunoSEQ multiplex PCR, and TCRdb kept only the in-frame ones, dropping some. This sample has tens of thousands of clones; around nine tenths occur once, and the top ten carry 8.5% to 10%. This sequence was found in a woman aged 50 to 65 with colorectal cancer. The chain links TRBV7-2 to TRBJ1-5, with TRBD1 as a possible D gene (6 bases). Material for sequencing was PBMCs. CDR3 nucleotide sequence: TGTGCCAGCAGCTTAAGGGCAGGGGATCAGCCCCAGCATTTT. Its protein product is CASSLRAGDQPQHF.